The 14 T cell receptor beta chains reported below all come from one sample, sequenced in a study of breast tumors, draining lymph nodes, adjacent tissues. The lymph nodes were axillary draining lymph nodes from breast cancer patients. TCRdb itself ran the multiplex PCR reads through MiXCR, one entry per CDR3 protein. Counted here are approximately 88,000 distinct CDR3 sequences, roughly 28% occurring once; the ten biggest clones make up more than 7%. The sequenced material came from axillary lymph node tissue. All receptors derive from a female donor with breast cancer. Some clones in this sample may be carry-over from other donors' samples.

This clonotype was recorded many times. The V gene is TRBV2, the J gene TRBJ1-2, with D possibly matching TRBD1 (5 bases). CDR1 and CDR2 (germline): SNHLY, FYNNEI. This CDR3 region has 14 residues. V lost 7 bases and J 5 bases, leaving 17 bases between the germline ends. The CDR3 spells CASKSETVEYGYTF. For the CDR3, the DNA is TGTGCCAGCAAGAGTGAGACAGTCGAGTATGGCTACACCTTC.

Of note for this clonotype: It may be a read error: a sequence one base away is much more abundant. The rearrangement links TRBV5-6 to TRBJ2-1; D ambiguous. V was pared by 4 bases and J by 6 bases, with 11 bases between. The germline V gene encodes CDR1 SGHDT and CDR2 YYEEEE. There are 13 residues in the CDR3. CDR3 DNA sequence: TGTGCCAGCAGCCCTTGGGTGTCCAATGAGCAGTTCTTC. Translated: CASSPWVSNEQFF.

This clonotype was seen many times. The chain joins TRBV7-2 to TRBJ1-2; D call uncertain. Trimming took off 4 bases at V and 0 bases at J, with 6 bases between the two ends. Germline lookup yields CDR1 SGHTA and CDR2 FQGNSA. The CDR3 extends over 13 amino acids. CDR3 nucleotides: TGTGCCAGCAGCTACGGTTCTAACTATGGCTACACCTTC. This translates into CASSYGSNYGYTF.

This clonotype appeared a few times. The chain joins TRBV6-1 to TRBJ2-7, with 9 bases fitting TRBD1. Germline V CDR1 and CDR2: MNHNS, SASEGT. CDR3 length: 16 amino acids. The junction had 12 bases not matched to a gene; V was cut back by 5 bases and J by 4 bases. Written as DNA, the CDR3 is TGTGCCAGCAGTCATCGGAGGGGACAGGGACTATACGAGCAGTACTTC. Its translation: CASSHRRGQGLYEQYF.

About this clonotype: With a much larger clone just one base away, this may be a read error. V is TRBV20-1 and J is TRBJ1-1; D uncertain. V was cut by 5 bases and J by 1 base, with 5 bases left in between. The CDR3 extends over 11 amino acids. CDR1 is DFQATT and CDR2 is SNEGSKA in the germline V gene (reference sequence). The CDR3 sequence: CSAGRNTEAFF. Here the CDR3 DNA reads TGCAGTGCTGGACGGAACACTGAAGCTTTCTTT.

This clonotype was seen at least ten times. The chain has TRBV27 and TRBJ2-7, with D tentatively TRBD1 or TRBD2 (5 bases each). In germline, CDR1 is MNHEY, CDR2 SMNVEV (reference sequence). V was clipped by 6 bases and J by 6 bases, with 24 bases between them. The CDR3 loop spans 16 amino acids. CDR3 nucleotides: TGTGCCAGCAGCTCTCAAATGGGGCAGGGACGATCCGAGCAGTACTTC. This translates into CASSSQMGQGRSEQYF.

A remark on this clonotype: Without the conserved terminal phenylalanine or tryptophan, this CDR3 likely stems from a read error. The DNA is left out, because the CDR3 cannot be placed on it with certainty; the CDR3 is given as TCRdb lists it. V gene TRBV27 combines with J gene TRBJ2-5; TRBD2 is the table's D call and was not checked against the DNA. CDR1 and CDR2 (germline): MNHEY, SMNVEV (reference sequence). The CDR3 comprises 15 residues, both ends counted. CDR3 loop: CASSGREGSRDPVLR.

This clonotype was recorded at least ten times. The chain has TRBV24-1 and TRBJ2-2; 11 nucleotides match TRBD2. The CDR3 is 20 amino acids. Per the germline V gene, CDR1 is KGHDR and CDR2 is SFDVKD. After removal of 3 bases from V and 7 bases from J, the junction contained 18 bases not matched to a gene. The CDR3 reads CATSDPLAGGLGRWGGELFF. The CDR3, as DNA: TGTGCCACCAGTGATCCGCTAGCGGGAGGACTCGGCAGGTGGGGCGGGGAGCTGTTTTTT.

This clonotype has only a few counts. A read error is possible here, since a much larger clone lies one base away. V usage is TRBV19 and J usage is TRBJ2-7; 7 nucleotides agree with TRBD2. The germline CDR1 and CDR2 sequences are LNHDA and SQIVND (reference sequence). This CDR3 contains 17 residues. The CDR3 nucleotides are TGTGCCAGTAGTATAGGGACTAGGGGCGTTGGCTCCTACGAGCAGTCCTTC. Its translation: CASSIGTRGVGSYEQSF. Combining the CDR3 with reference TRBV19 and TRBJ2-7 gives the whole variable domain DGGITQSPKYLFRKEGQNVTLSCEQNLNHDAMYWYRQDPGQGLRLIYYSQIVNDFQKGDIAEGYSVSREKKESFPLTVTSAQKNPTAFYLCASSIGTRGVGSYEQSFGPGTRLTVT.

This clonotype was seen ten or more times. V and J are TRBV19 and TRBJ1-4; D is unresolved. Trimming removed 6 bases at V and 6 bases at J, with 8 bases between. This CDR3 contains 12 residues. From germline, CDR1 is LNHDA and CDR2 SQIVND (reference sequence). CDR3: CASSMMDEKLFF. CDR3 in DNA: TGTGCCAGTAGCATGATGGATGAAAAACTGTTTTTT.

Concerning this clonotype itself: Because it lacks the conserved phenylalanine or tryptophan at the end, this CDR3 is likely a read error. V gene TRBV14 combines with J gene TRBJ1-2; possible D gene TRBD1, 5 bases. Trimming took 0 bases from V and 7 from J, leaving 15 bases between them. This CDR3 is 15 amino acids long. Germline V gives CDR1 SGHDN, CDR2 FVKESK. The CDR3 DNA follows: TGTGCCAGCAGCCAAGATGTCGGCAGGGTAGGTGGCTACACCTCC. Protein sequence: CASSQDVGRVGGYTS.

Ten or more counts support this clonotype. The gene calls are TRBV18 and TRBJ2-7; a weak D match, TRBD2 (6 bases). The CDR3 runs 13 residues. Trimming stripped 5 bases from V and 6 bases from J, with 14 bases between. Germline loops: CDR1 KGHSH, CDR2 LQKENI. CDR3 in amino acids: CASSGSQGGEQYF. The CDR3 DNA reads as TGTGCCAGCTCAGGAAGCCAGGGAGGCGAGCAGTACTTC.

This clonotype was seen repeatedly, ten times or more. The chain links TRBV5-1 to TRBJ2-1; the D gene is possibly TRBD2 (6 bases). The germline V gene encodes CDR1 SGHRS and CDR2 YFSETQ. The CDR3 loop spans 14 amino acids. Trimming cost V 4 bases and J 1 base, with 9 bases left between them. The CDR3 here is CASSPGGSYNEQFF. DNA for the CDR3: TGCGCCAGCAGCCCAGGAGGGTCCTACAATGAGCAGTTCTTC.

The table lists this clonotype with many counts. V usage is TRBV6-5 and J usage is TRBJ1-4, with TRBD1 as a possible D gene (5 bases). Deletions cut 6 bases from V and 7 bases from J, with 15 bases between. Germline V gene data show CDR1 as MNHEY and CDR2 as SVGAGI. The CDR3 runs 14 residues. The CDR3 nucleotides are TGTGCCAGCAGCCGCTACGGGGCCAGTGAAAAACTGTTTTTT. Protein sequence: CASSRYGASEKLFF.